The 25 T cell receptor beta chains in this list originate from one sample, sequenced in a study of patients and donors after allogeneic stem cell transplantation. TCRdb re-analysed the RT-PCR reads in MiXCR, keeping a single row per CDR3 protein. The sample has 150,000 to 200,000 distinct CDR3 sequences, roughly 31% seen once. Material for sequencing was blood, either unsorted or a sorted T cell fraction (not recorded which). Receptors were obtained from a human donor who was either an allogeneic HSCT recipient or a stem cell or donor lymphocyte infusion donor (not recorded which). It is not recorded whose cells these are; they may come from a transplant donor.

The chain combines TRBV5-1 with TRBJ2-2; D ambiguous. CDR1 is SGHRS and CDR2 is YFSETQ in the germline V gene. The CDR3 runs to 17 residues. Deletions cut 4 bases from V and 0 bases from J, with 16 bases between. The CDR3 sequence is CASSPSGFVTNTGELFF. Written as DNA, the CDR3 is TGCGCCAGCAGCCCATCAGGTTTCGTGACGAACACCGGGGAGCTGTTTTTT.

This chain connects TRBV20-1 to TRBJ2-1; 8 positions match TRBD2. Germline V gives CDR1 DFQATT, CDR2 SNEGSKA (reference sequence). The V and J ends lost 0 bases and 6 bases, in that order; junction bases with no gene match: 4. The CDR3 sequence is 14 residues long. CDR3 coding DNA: TGCAGTGCTAGAGATTTGGGACTAGTCAATGAGCAGTTCTTC. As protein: CSARDLGLVNEQFF.

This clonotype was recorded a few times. CDR3 amino acids: CASSFSGREETQYF. The CDR3 coding sequence is TGCGCCAGCAGCTTTAGCGGGAGAGAAGAGACCCAGTACTTC. The rearrangement links TRBV5-1 to TRBJ2-5; TRBD2 aligns across 9 bases. CDR1 and CDR2 (germline): SGHRS, YFSETQ. CDR3 size: 14 residues. After removal of 2 bases from V and 3 bases from J, the junction contained 2 bases not matched to a gene. Looking up the rest from reference TRBV5-1 and TRBJ2-5 gives the full variable domain: KAGVTQTPRYLIKTRGQQVTLSCSPISGHRSVSWYQQTPGQGLQFLFEYFSETQRNKGNFPGRFSGRQFSNSRSEMNVSTLELGDSALYLCASSFSGREETQYFGPGTRLLVL.

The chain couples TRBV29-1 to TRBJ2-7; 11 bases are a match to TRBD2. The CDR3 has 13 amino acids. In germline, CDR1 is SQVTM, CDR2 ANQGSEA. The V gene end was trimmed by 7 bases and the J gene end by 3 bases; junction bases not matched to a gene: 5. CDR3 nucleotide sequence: TGCAGCGCTAGCGGGAGGTTCCTCTACGAGCAGTACTTC. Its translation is CSASGRFLYEQYF.

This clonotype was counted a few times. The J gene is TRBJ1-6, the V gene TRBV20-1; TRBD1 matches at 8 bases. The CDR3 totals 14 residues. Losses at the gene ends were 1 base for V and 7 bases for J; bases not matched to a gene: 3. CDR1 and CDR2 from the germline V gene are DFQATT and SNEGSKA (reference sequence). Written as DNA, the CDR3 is TGCAGTGCTAGAGGGGGGACAGGCAATTCACCCCTCCACTTT. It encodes CSARGGTGNSPLHF.

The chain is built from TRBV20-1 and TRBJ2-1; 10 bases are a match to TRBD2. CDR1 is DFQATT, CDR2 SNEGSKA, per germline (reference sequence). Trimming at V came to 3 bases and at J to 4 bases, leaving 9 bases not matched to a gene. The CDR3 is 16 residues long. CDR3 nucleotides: TGCAGTGCTAGCGGGCTAGCGGGAGTCTTTTACAATGAGCAGTTCTTC. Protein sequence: CSASGLAGVFYNEQFF.

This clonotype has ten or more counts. The CDR3 bases are TGTGCCAGCAGTCCCAACAACTATGGCTACACCTTC. Its translation: CASSPNNYGYTF. The chain links TRBV27 to TRBJ1-2; D call uncertain. CDR1 MNHEY and CDR2 SMNVEV come from the germline V gene (reference sequence). V was shortened by 5 bases and J by 2 bases, with 6 bases between the two germline ends. This CDR3 region has 12 residues.

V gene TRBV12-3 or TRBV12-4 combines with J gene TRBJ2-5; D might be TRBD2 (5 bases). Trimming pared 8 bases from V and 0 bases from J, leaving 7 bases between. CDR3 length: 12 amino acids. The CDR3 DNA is TGTGCCAGCGGGCGGGACCAAGAGACCCAGTACTTC. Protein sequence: CASGRDQETQYF.

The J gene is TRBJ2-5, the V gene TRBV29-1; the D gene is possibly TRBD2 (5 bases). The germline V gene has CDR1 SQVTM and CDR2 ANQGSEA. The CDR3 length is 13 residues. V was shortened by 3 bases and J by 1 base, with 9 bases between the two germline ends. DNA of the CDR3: TGCAGCGTTGATCGGGGTGCCCAAGAGACCCAGTACTTC. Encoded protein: CSVDRGAQETQYF.

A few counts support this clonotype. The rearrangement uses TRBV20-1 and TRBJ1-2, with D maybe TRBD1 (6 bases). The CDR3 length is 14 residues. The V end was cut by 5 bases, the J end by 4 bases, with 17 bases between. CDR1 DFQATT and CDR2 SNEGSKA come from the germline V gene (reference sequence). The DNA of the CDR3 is TGCAGTGCTCCCACAGGGTCTTTTGTCTATGGCTACACCTTC. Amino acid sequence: CSAPTGSFVYGYTF.

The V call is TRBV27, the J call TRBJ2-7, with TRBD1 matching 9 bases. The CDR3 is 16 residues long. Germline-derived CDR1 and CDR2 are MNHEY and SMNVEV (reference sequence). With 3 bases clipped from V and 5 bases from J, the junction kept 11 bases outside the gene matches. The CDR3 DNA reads TGTGCCAGCAGTTTCCCCCCGGGACAGGGAGTCCACGAGCAGTACTTC. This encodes CASSFPPGQGVHEQYF.

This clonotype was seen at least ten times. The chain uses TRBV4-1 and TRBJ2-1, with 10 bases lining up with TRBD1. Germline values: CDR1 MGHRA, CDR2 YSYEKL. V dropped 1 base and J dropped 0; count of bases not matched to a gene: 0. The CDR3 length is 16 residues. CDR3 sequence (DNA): TGCGCCAGCAGCCAAGGACAGGGGGCCTCCTACAATGAGCAGTTCTTC. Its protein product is CASSQGQGASYNEQFF.

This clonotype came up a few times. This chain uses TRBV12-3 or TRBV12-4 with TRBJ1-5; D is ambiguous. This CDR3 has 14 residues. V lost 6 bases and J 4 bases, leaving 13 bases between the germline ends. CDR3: CASRTSRGNQPQHF. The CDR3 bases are TGTGCCAGCAGGACCTCTAGAGGGAATCAGCCCCAGCATTTT.

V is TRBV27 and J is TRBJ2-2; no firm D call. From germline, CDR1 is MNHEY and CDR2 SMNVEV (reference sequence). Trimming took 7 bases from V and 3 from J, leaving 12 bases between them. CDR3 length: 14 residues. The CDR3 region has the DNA TGTGCCAGCACCTTGAACCCCTACACCGGGGAGCTGTTTTTT. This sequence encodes CASTLNPYTGELFF.

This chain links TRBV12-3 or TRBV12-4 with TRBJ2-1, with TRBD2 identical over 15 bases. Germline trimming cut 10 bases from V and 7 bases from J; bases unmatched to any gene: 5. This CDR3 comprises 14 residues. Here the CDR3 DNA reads TGTGCCATCACCGGGACTAGCGGGAGGAATGAGCAGTTCTTC. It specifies CAITGTSGRNEQFF.

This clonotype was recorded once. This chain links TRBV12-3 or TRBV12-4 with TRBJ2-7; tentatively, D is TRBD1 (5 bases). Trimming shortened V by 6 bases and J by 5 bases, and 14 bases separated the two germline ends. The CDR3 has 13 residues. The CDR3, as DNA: TGTGCCAGCAGACGGTCCCAGGGAAACGAGCAGTACTTC. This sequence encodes CASRRSQGNEQYF.

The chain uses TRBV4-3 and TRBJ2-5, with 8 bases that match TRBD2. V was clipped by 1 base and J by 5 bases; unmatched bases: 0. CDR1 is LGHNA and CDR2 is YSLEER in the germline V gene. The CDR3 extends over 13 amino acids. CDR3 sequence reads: CASSQGLAETQYF. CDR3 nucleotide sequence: TGCGCCAGCAGCCAAGGACTAGCGGAGACCCAGTACTTC.

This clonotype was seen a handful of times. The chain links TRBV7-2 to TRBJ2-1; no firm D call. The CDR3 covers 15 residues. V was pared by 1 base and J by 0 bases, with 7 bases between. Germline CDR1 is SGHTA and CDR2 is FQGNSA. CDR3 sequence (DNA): TGTGCCAGCAGCTTAGTTCGCAGCTCCTACAATGAGCAGTTCTTC. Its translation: CASSLVRSSYNEQFF.

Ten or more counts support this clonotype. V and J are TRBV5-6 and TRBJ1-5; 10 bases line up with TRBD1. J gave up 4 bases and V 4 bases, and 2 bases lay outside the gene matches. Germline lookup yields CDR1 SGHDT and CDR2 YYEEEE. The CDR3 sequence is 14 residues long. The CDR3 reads CASSRDRGNQPQHF. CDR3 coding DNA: TGTGCCAGCAGCAGGGACAGGGGTAATCAGCCCCAGCATTTT.

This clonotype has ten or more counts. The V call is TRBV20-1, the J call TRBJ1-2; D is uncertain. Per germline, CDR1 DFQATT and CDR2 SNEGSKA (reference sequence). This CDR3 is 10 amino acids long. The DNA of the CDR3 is TGCAGCCCTAGGTCTGTAAGATACACCTTC. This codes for CSPRSVRYTF.

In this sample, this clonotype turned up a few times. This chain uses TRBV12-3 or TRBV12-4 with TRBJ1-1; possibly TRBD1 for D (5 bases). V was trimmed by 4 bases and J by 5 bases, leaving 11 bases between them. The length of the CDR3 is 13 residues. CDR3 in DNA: TGTGCCAGCAGTTGGGGCAGTGGGACTGAAGCTTTCTTT. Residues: CASSWGSGTEAFF.

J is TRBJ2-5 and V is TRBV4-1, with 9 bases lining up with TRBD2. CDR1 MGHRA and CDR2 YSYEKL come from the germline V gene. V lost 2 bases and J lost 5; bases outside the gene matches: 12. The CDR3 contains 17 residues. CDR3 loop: CASSQRMSSGMGETQYF. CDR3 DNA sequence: TGCGCCAGCAGCCAAAGAATGTCTAGCGGGATGGGGGAGACCCAGTACTTC.

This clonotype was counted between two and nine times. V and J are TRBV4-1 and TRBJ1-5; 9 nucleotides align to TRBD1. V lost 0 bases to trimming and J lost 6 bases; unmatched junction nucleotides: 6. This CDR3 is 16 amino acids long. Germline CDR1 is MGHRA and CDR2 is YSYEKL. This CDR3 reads CASSQDRTGESQPQHF. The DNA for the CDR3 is TGCGCCAGCAGCCAAGATAGGACAGGGGAGAGTCAGCCCCAGCATTTT.

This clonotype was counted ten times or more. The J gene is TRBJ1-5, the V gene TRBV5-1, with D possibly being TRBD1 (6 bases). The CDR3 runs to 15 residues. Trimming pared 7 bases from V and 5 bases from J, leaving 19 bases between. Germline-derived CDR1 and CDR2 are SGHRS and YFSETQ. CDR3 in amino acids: CASRRASGVDQPQHF. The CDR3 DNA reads TGCGCCAGCCGGAGGGCATCAGGGGTAGATCAGCCCCAGCATTTT.

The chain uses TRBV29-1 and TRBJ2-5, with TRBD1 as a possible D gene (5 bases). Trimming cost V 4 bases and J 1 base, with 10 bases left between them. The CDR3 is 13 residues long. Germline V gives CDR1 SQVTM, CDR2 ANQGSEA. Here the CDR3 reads CSVVLRAQETQYF. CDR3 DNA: TGCAGCGTTGTACTCAGGGCCCAAGAGACCCAGTACTTC.